These T cell receptor beta chains were read from a single sample in a study of cytomegalovirus exposure and HLA in healthy donors. The repertoire was sequenced with immunoSEQ multiplex PCR; TCRdb's copy has only in-frame clones and lacks some. The sample shows about 120,000 clones, about 80% of them seen only once. Sequenced material: PBMCs. These receptor sequences come from a man aged 45-60 years in good health and CMV-seropositive. Each CDR3 is given with its conserved first and last residue. The D gene is left open where the match is weak. Not every row has a clone size; where given, it reads once, few, many or a size class.

J: TRBJ1-3
V: TRBV5-1
size: NA
D: NA
DNA: TGCGCCAGCAGCCCGAGCACAGTGGCTGGAAACACCATATATTTT
CDR3: CASSPSTVAGNTIYF

J: TRBJ1-1
V: TRBV6-1
size: NA
D: TRBD1
DNA: TGTGCCAGCAGTCGACAGGGGGGGACTGAAGCTTTCTTT
CDR3: CASSRQGGTEAFF

J: TRBJ1-3
V: TRBV5-1
size: NA
D: TRBD1
DNA: TGCGCCAGCAGCCCTATCGGACAGGGGCCTGGAAACACCATATATTTT
CDR3: CASSPIGQGPGNTIYF

J: TRBJ1-4
V: TRBV7-2
size: once
D: TRBD1
DNA: TGTGCCAGCAGCTTGGTCGGACAGGGGGCGCTTAGTGAAAAACTGTTTTTT
CDR3: CASSLVGQGALSEKLFF

J: TRBJ1-1
V: TRBV5-1
size: NA
D: NA
DNA: TGCGCCAGCGATGGGGGGGGCGGTGTAGGGAACACTGAAGCTTTCTTT
CDR3: CASDGGGGVGNTEAFF

J: TRBJ1-3
V: TRBV7-2
size: NA
D: TRBD1
DNA: TGTGCCAGCAGCTATCCCGGGACAGGCTTATCTGGAAACACCATATATTTT
CDR3: CASSYPGTGLSGNTIYF

J: TRBJ2-7
V: TRBV7-9
size: NA
D: TRBD1
DNA: TGTGCCACCTCGGACAGGTCCTACGAGCAGTACTTC
CDR3: CATSDRSYEQYF

J: TRBJ1-6
V: TRBV5-1
size: NA
D: NA
DNA: TGCGCCAGCAGCTTAGAGGGAAACTATAATTCACCCCTCCACTTT
CDR3: CASSLEGNYNSPLHF

J: TRBJ2-1
V: TRBV7-9
size: NA
D: NA
DNA: TGTGCCAGCAGCCCAGAGGACGGGAGGCAGTTCTTC
CDR3: CASSPEDGRQFF

J: TRBJ1-6
V: TRBV15
size: NA
D: NA
DNA: TGTGCCACCAGCAGAGATACGCGCGGGAATTCACCCCTCCACTTT
CDR3: CATSRDTRGNSPLHF

J: TRBJ2-2
V: TRBV5-1
size: NA
D: TRBD2
DNA: TGCGCCAGTAAACTAGCGGCCACCGGGGAGCTGTTTTTT
CDR3: CASKLAATGELFF

J: TRBJ1-1
V: TRBV7-9
size: NA
D: TRBD1
DNA: TGTGCCAGCACCGACAGGGGGCCCGCTGAAGCTTTCTTT
CDR3: CASTDRGPAEAFF

J: TRBJ1-1
V: TRBV30
size: NA
D: NA
DNA: TGTGCCTGGAGTGTACTAAAGCAAGAAGCTTTCTTT
CDR3: CAWSVLKQEAFF

J: TRBJ2-1
V: TRBV5-1
size: NA
D: NA
DNA: TGCGCCAGCAGCTTGGACAGGGCCGGTGAGCAGTTCTTC
CDR3: CASSLDRAGEQFF

J: TRBJ2-5
V: TRBV4-1
size: few
D: TRBD2
DNA: TGCGCCAGCAGCCAAGGAGTAGGACTAGTGGAGACCCAGTACTTC
CDR3: CASSQGVGLVETQYF

J: TRBJ2-2
V: TRBV15
size: NA
D: NA
DNA: TGTGCCACCAGCAGAGCGTGGGGGGTTTTTAACACCGGGGAGCTGTTTTTT
CDR3: CATSRAWGVFNTGELFF

J: TRBJ1-4
V: TRBV18
size: NA
D: NA
DNA: TGTGCCAGCTCACCTAAGACAGACTCAACTAATGAAAAACTGTTTTTT
CDR3: CASSPKTDSTNEKLFF

J: TRBJ1-4
V: TRBV28
size: NA
D: TRBD1
DNA: TGTGCCAGTACTCGCCACAGGGGAAGAGGATACCGCAATGAAAAACTGTTTTTT
CDR3: CASTRHRGRGYRNEKLFF

J: TRBJ2-5
V: TRBV28
size: NA
D: NA
DNA: TGTGCCAGCTCACATAGAGCAGGGAGGGAGACCCAGTACTTC
CDR3: CASSHRAGRETQYF

J: TRBJ1-4
V: TRBV5-1
size: NA
D: NA
DNA: TGCGCCAGCAGTTATACCGGGACATCACTGTTTTTT
CDR3: CASSYTGTSLFF

J: TRBJ2-7
V: TRBV6-5
size: NA
D: TRBD1
DNA: TGTGCCAGCAGTTACAGGGACAGGGGGACCTACGAGCAGTACTTC
CDR3: CASSYRDRGTYEQYF

J: TRBJ1-2
V: TRBV2
size: NA
D: TRBD1
DNA: TGTGCCAGCAGTGATTCGACAGGGCTCTATGGCTACACCTTC
CDR3: CASSDSTGLYGYTF

J: TRBJ1-5
V: TRBV5-8
size: NA
D: NA
DNA: TGTGCCAGCAGCCGATCAAACAGGGTACAGCAGCCCCAGCATTTT
CDR3: CASSRSNRVQQPQHF

J: TRBJ2-6
V: TRBV27
size: once
D: NA
DNA: TGTGCCAGCAGCCACCTTTCCGGGGCTGGGGCCAACGTCCTGACTTTC
CDR3: CASSHLSGAGANVLTF

J: TRBJ2-7
V: TRBV7-8
size: NA
D: TRBD2
DNA: TGTGCCAGCAGCTTTAGCGGGAGGAGATACGAGCAGTACTTC
CDR3: CASSFSGRRYEQYF

J: TRBJ2-1
V: TRBV9
size: NA
D: TRBD1
DNA: TGTGCCAGCAGCGCGGGCGGGACAGGGGGTAAAAATGAGCAGTTCTTC
CDR3: CASSAGGTGGKNEQFF

J: TRBJ1-2
V: TRBV7-2
size: NA
D: NA
DNA: TGTGCCAGCAGCCTACAGGGAATCTTCTATGGCTACACCTTC
CDR3: CASSLQGIFYGYTF

J: TRBJ2-2
V: TRBV4-1
size: NA
D: NA
DNA: TGCGCCAGCAGCCCCGGCCCCTGGCAGGGGAACACCGGGGAGCTGTTTTTT
CDR3: CASSPGPWQGNTGELFF

J: TRBJ2-1
V: TRBV7-9
size: NA
D: NA
DNA: TGTGCCAGCAGCTTAGTGGTAGGGGCGAACTACAATGAGCAGTTCTTC
CDR3: CASSLVVGANYNEQFF

J: TRBJ2-1
V: TRBV5-8
size: NA
D: NA
DNA: TGTGCCAGCACCCAGTCGTCCTACAATGAGCAGTTCTTC
CDR3: CASTQSSYNEQFF

J: TRBJ2-5
V: TRBV30
size: few
D: NA
DNA: TGTGCCTGTGTTCAGGGCGGTGAGACCCAGTACTTC
CDR3: CACVQGGETQYF

J: TRBJ1-5
V: TRBV7-4
size: NA
D: TRBD1
DNA: TGTGCCAGCAGCTGCGGGACAGGGGAACATCAGCCCCAGCATTTT
CDR3: CASSCGTGEHQPQHF

J: TRBJ1-2
V: TRBV18
size: NA
D: TRBD1
DNA: TGTGCCAGCTCACCTTCGACAGGGGACTATGGCTACACCTTC
CDR3: CASSPSTGDYGYTF

J: TRBJ1-4
V: TRBV9
size: NA
D: NA
DNA: TGTGCCAGCAGCAGGCAGGATGGTGAAAAACTGTTTTTT
CDR3: CASSRQDGEKLFF

J: TRBJ2-1
V: TRBV5-1
size: NA
D: NA
DNA: TGCGCCAGCAGCGTAGGAGTGCGGTCCCCGAGCCATGAGCAGTTCTTC
CDR3: CASSVGVRSPSHEQFF

J: TRBJ1-3
V: TRBV2
size: NA
D: NA
DNA: TGTGCCAGCAGTCGAGCTGATTCTGGAAACACCATATATTTT
CDR3: CASSRADSGNTIYF

J: TRBJ1-5
V: TRBV6-1
size: once
D: NA
DNA: TGTGCCAGCAGTGAAACGACTGTTAATCAGCCCCAGCACTTT
CDR3: CASSETTVNQPQHF

J: TRBJ1-2
V: TRBV25-1
size: NA
D: NA
DNA: TGTGCCAGCAGTGAAAACACCTATGGCTACACCTTC
CDR3: CASSENTYGYTF

J: TRBJ1-2
V: TRBV7-8
size: NA
D: TRBD1
DNA: TGTGCCAGCAGCGCTGGCCGGGACAGGGGGCTTTTTAACTATGGCTACACCTTC
CDR3: CASSAGRDRGLFNYGYTF

J: TRBJ1-4
V: TRBV5-1
size: NA
D: NA
DNA: TGCGCCAGCAGCCCCGGGACAAGTAATGAAAAACTGTTTTTT
CDR3: CASSPGTSNEKLFF

J: TRBJ2-3
V: TRBV5-1
size: NA
D: TRBD2
DNA: TGCGCCAGCAGCCCCCGGGGAGCGGGGGGGCCCCTGAGCACAGATACGCAGTATTTT
CDR3: CASSPRGAGGPLSTDTQYF

J: TRBJ1-1
V: TRBV7-6
size: NA
D: TRBD1
DNA: TGTGCCAGCAGCTTATCGACAGGGTCGGCCACTGAAGCTTTCTTT
CDR3: CASSLSTGSATEAFF

J: TRBJ2-3
V: TRBV7-2
size: NA
D: NA
DNA: TGTGCCAGCAGCTTAGTCGGGAGCCGGACAGATACGCAGTATTTT
CDR3: CASSLVGSRTDTQYF

J: TRBJ2-7
V: TRBV7-8
size: NA
D: NA
DNA: TGTGCCAGCAGCTTAGCGTTGGGGCCCTACGAGCAGTACTTC
CDR3: CASSLALGPYEQYF

J: TRBJ1-5
V: TRBV19
size: once
D: NA
DNA: TGTGCCAGTAGTACCCTCTCCGGGTCTAGCAATCAGCCCCAGCATTTT
CDR3: CASSTLSGSSNQPQHF

J: TRBJ2-2
V: TRBV7-9
size: NA
D: TRBD2
DNA: TGTGCCAGCAGCTTAGTAGGGGCGGGAGGCCCCACCGGGGAGCTGTTTTTT
CDR3: CASSLVGAGGPTGELFF

J: TRBJ2-1
V: TRBV28
size: NA
D: TRBD2
DNA: TGTGCCAGCAGCGTTAGCGGGAGGGCCGCCGAGCAGTTCTTC
CDR3: CASSVSGRAAEQFF

J: TRBJ2-4
V: TRBV5-1
size: NA
D: NA
DNA: TGCGCCAGCAGCTTGGGGGCAGGGGTGGACAAAAACATTCAGTACTTC
CDR3: CASSLGAGVDKNIQYF

J: TRBJ2-7
V: TRBV7-5
size: NA
D: NA
DNA: TGTGCCAGAAGCTCGAAACTAGCGGGGCCCTCCTACGAGCAGTACTTC
CDR3: CARSSKLAGPSYEQYF

J: TRBJ1-2
V: TRBV25-1
size: NA
D: NA
DNA: TGTGCCAGCAGTGAATCACAGAGCTATGGCTACACCTTC
CDR3: CASSESQSYGYTF

J: TRBJ2-2
V: TRBV5-1
size: NA
D: NA
DNA: TGCGCCAGCAGCTTGCAGGGTTCGAACACCGGGGAGCTGTTTTTT
CDR3: CASSLQGSNTGELFF

J: TRBJ2-5
V: TRBV6-5
size: NA
D: NA
DNA: TGTGCCAGCACCCGTAATGCCGCCAGAGAGACCCAGTACTTC
CDR3: CASTRNAARETQYF

J: TRBJ1-5
V: TRBV19
size: NA
D: NA
DNA: TGTGCCAGTAGTATCGGGAGAACCCAGCCCCAGCATTTT
CDR3: CASSIGRTQPQHF

J: TRBJ2-3
V: TRBV5-1
size: NA
D: TRBD2
DNA: TGCGCCAGCAGCTTGAGTCTAGCGGGAGGAGGCACAGATACGCAGTATTTT
CDR3: CASSLSLAGGGTDTQYF

J: TRBJ2-3
V: TRBV11-3
size: NA
D: NA
DNA: TGTGCCAGCAGTGGGGGGAGTGGGGCAGATACGCAGTATTTT
CDR3: CASSGGSGADTQYF

J: TRBJ2-5
V: TRBV19
size: NA
D: TRBD2
DNA: TGTGCCAGTAGTAGAGCGGGAGGGGAAGAGACCCAGTACTTC
CDR3: CASSRAGGEETQYF

J: TRBJ1-4
V: TRBV2
size: once
D: NA
DNA: TGTGCCAGCAGAGAAACAGTCAGTAATGAAAAACTGTTTTTT
CDR3: CASRETVSNEKLFF

J: TRBJ2-7
V: TRBV5-1
size: NA
D: TRBD2
DNA: TGCGCCAGCAGCTCATTAGCGGGAGGGCGGTTCGGAGAGCAGTACTTC
CDR3: CASSSLAGGRFGEQYF

J: TRBJ2-7
V: TRBV7-9
size: few
D: TRBD1
DNA: TGTGCCAGCAGCTTAGGCTTCGAGACAGGGAGCTCCTACGAGCAGTACTTC
CDR3: CASSLGFETGSSYEQYF

J: TRBJ2-1
V: TRBV6-1
size: NA
D: TRBD2
DNA: TGTGCCAGCATTACTAGCGGAGGATACAATGAGCAGTTCTTC
CDR3: CASITSGGYNEQFF